The text below deals with one TCR beta chain. As yet, its antigen is unknown. The PCR contained 60 Vbeta and 13 Jbeta primers. Here immunoSEQ multiplex PCR was the method, and the copy in TCRdb shows in-frame clones only, minus some. The table lists 65,000 to 85,000 clones, roughly 85% of them singletons, with 2% in the top ten. The data are from a study of cytomegalovirus exposure and HLA in healthy donors. Whole-study results and caveats: Relative to the roughly 690-donor mean, N-insertions were reportedly fewer in an Asian-associated ancestry cluster in a later analysis. The majority of TCR sequences were rare, yet some public TCRs appeared in many donors.

This CDR3 contains 18 residues. The trim removed 1 base at V and 5 bases at J, leaving 12 bases unmatched. Germline V gene lookup returns CDR1 SGHTA and CDR2 FQGNSA. Sequencing used PBMCs. The chain employs TRBV7-2 and TRBJ2-1; 9 bases align to TRBD2. The clonotype comes from a woman aged 30 to 39 in good health and CMV-seronegative. The CDR3 bases are TGTGCCAGCAGCTTAGTTCAGGGCGGGAGGGGAGGAAACAATGAGCAGTTCTTC. It is translated as CASSLVQGGRGGNNEQFF.